The 21 T cell receptor beta chains in this list originate from one sample, sequenced in a study of graft-versus-host responses after intestinal transplantation. The table came from immunoSEQ multiplex PCR; TCRdb's copy has only in-frame clones and leaves some out. This sample has around 120,000 clones, with over 80% found just once. These receptors have no identified antigens. This material consisted of unstimulated CD4+ T cells sorted from spleen or lymph node cells, taken before intestinal transplant. Receptors originate from a human donor who received an intestinal transplant.

The DNA of the CDR3 is TGTGCCAGCAGTTTTAGGGGGCGTTGGACCAAAAACATTCAGTACTTC. This translates into CASSFRGRWTKNIQYF. V is TRBV28 and J is TRBJ2-4, with TRBD1 identical over 7 bases. The CDR3 contains 16 residues. After removal of 3 bases from V and 2 bases from J, the junction contained 7 bases not matched to a gene. The germline V gene encodes CDR1 MDHEN and CDR2 SYDVKM.

This chain connects TRBV19 to TRBJ1-2, with 7 bases lining up with TRBD1. There are 14 residues in the CDR3. CDR1 is LNHDA and CDR2 is SQIVND in the germline V gene (reference sequence). With 7 bases clipped from V and 3 bases from J, the junction kept 8 bases outside the gene matches. CDR3 sequence reads: CASTYRGQDYGYTF. As DNA, the CDR3 is TGTGCCAGTACATACAGGGGTCAGGACTATGGCTACACCTTC. Full variable domain (rest looked up from reference TRBV19 and TRBJ1-2): DGGITQSPKYLFRKEGQNVTLSCEQNLNHDAMYWYRQDPGQGLRLIYYSQIVNDFQKGDIAEGYSVSREKKESFPLTVTSAQKNPTAFYLCASTYRGQDYGYTFGSGTRLTVV.

This sequence joins TRBV6-1 and TRBJ2-5, with D unclear. The CDR3 is made up of 13 amino acids. V lost 10 bases and J lost 7, with 19 bases in between. The germline V gene encodes CDR1 MNHNS and CDR2 SASEGT. The CDR3 nucleotides read TGTGCCACGTGGTGGGCTCTCTCCGGGACCCAGTACTTC. Its protein product is CATWWALSGTQYF.

The rearrangement uses TRBV11-2 and TRBJ2-3; D unclear. The CDR3 length is 13 residues. V lost 4 bases to trimming and J lost 6 bases, with 11 bases between them. Germline V gene lookup returns CDR1 SGHAT and CDR2 FQNNGV. CDR3 in amino acids: CASSSHSEDTQYF. Here the CDR3 DNA reads TGTGCCAGCAGCTCACACAGTGAGGATACGCAGTATTTT.

V usage is TRBV6-1 and J usage is TRBJ2-3; perhaps TRBD1 as D (5 bases). V lost 5 bases, J lost 1 base, and 10 bases lay in between. This CDR3 comprises 14 residues. Germline V gene sequence: CDR1 MNHNS, CDR2 SASEGT. The CDR3 sequence: CASSWTFGTDTQYF. The CDR3 DNA is TGTGCCAGCAGTTGGACATTTGGCACAGATACGCAGTATTTT.

The chain combines TRBV4-1 with TRBJ2-7; D is perhaps TRBD1 or TRBD2 (5 bases each). The V and J ends lost 5 bases and 7 bases respectively, with 21 bases between them. CDR1 is MGHRA, CDR2 YSYEKL, per germline. This CDR3 is 15 amino acids long. The CDR3 nucleotides read TGCGCCAGCAGCTCCTCTCGTTGGGACCCGACGGAGCAGTACTTC. Residues: CASSSSRWDPTEQYF.

The rearrangement joins TRBV5-4 to TRBJ2-7; 7 bases line up with TRBD1. J gave up 6 bases and V 5 bases, and 11 bases lay outside the gene matches. This CDR3 region has 14 residues. Germline CDR1 SGHNT, CDR2 YYREEE (reference sequence). In nucleotides, the CDR3 is TGTGCCAGCAGTTTCCGGGACCCAGGGGGCGAGCAGTACTTC. It codes for CASSFRDPGGEQYF.

V is TRBV7-3 and J is TRBJ2-2; TRBD1 is a possible D gene (5 bases). Looked up from germline, CDR1 is SGHTA and CDR2 is FQGTGA. Trimming took off 1 base at V and 6 bases at J, with 12 bases between the two ends. The CDR3 contains 15 residues. The CDR3 is CASSLRGGSAGELFF. CDR3 bases: TGTGCCAGCAGCTTAAGGGGCGGATCGGCCGGGGAGCTGTTTTTT.

V is TRBV6-5 and J is TRBJ2-5, with a possible D match to TRBD2 (6 bases). The V end was cut by 2 bases, the J end by 9 bases, with 10 bases between. The CDR3 is 12 amino acids. Germline CDR1 MNHEY, CDR2 SVGAGI. CDR3: CASSYDGGAQYF. The CDR3 DNA sequence: TGTGCCAGCAGTTACGACGGAGGGGCCCAGTACTTC.

The rearrangement joins TRBV5-1 to TRBJ2-7; D uncertain. V was pared by 7 bases and J by 4 bases, with 12 bases between. Germline V gene sequence: CDR1 SGHRS, CDR2 YFSETQ. The CDR3 runs to 12 residues. CDR3 nucleotide sequence: TGCGCCAGCGGAACCTCAGGATACGAGCAGTACTTC. It specifies CASGTSGYEQYF.

V gene TRBV13 combines with J gene TRBJ2-5; D might be TRBD1 (5 bases). The V end lost 5 bases, the J end lost 4 bases, and 17 bases lay between the germline ends. Per the germline V gene, CDR1 is PRHDT and CDR2 is FYEKMQ (reference sequence). There are 15 residues in the CDR3. Written as DNA, the CDR3 is TGTGCCAGCAGCGTATTACAGGACCGCTTAGAGACCCAGTACTTC. It is translated as CASSVLQDRLETQYF. The full variable domain, rest sourced from reference TRBV13 and TRBJ2-5, is AAGVIQSPRHLIKEKRETATLKCYPIPRHDTVYWYQQGPGQDPQFLISFYEKMQSDKGSIPDRFSAQQFSDYHSELNMSSLELGDSALYFCASSVLQDRLETQYFGPGTRLLVL.

This chain links TRBV6-5 with TRBJ2-1, with 12 bases fitting TRBD2. CDR3 length: 15 residues. V trimming: 6 bases; J trimming: 4 bases; junction bases outside the gene matches: 4. Germline V CDR1 and CDR2: MNHEY, SVGAGI. This CDR3 is CASSRTSGTYNEQFF. CDR3 DNA: TGTGCCAGCAGCCGGACTAGCGGGACTTACAATGAGCAGTTCTTC.

This chain links TRBV27 with TRBJ2-7; weak D call: TRBD2 (6 bases). The germline V and J ends were trimmed by 9 bases and 0 bases, with 12 bases remaining between them. Per the germline V gene, CDR1 is MNHEY and CDR2 is SMNVEV (reference sequence). CDR3 length: 13 amino acids. CDR3 nucleotides: TGTGCCAGTACCGGGGGAAGCTCCTACGAGCAGTACTTC. This translates into CASTGGSSYEQYF.

This chain joins TRBV5-1 and TRBJ2-7; the D is unclear. The CDR3 is made up of 14 amino acids. Germline V gene sequence: CDR1 SGHRS, CDR2 YFSETQ. The germline V and J ends were trimmed by 0 bases and 6 bases, with 13 bases remaining between them. The DNA of the CDR3 is TGCGCCAGCAGCTTGGCCCTTAGGAACTCCGAGCAGTACTTC. Its protein product is CASSLALRNSEQYF. The variable domain in full, with the rest retrieved from reference TRBV5-1 and TRBJ2-7, is KAGVTQTPRYLIKTRGQQVTLSCSPISGHRSVSWYQQTPGQGLQFLFEYFSETQRNKGNFPGRFSGRQFSNSRSEMNVSTLELGDSALYLCASSLALRNSEQYFGPGTRLTVT.

The chain links TRBV10-2 to TRBJ1-3; the D is unclear. Germline values: CDR1 WSHSY, CDR2 SAAADI. CDR3 length: 16 residues. Trimming shortened V by 6 bases and J by 2 bases, and 17 bases separated the two germline ends. The chain's CDR3 is CASSTGPAVTGNTIYF. The CDR3 nucleotides are TGCGCCAGCAGCACCGGGCCAGCGGTTACTGGAAACACCATATATTTT.

This chain uses TRBV6-6 with TRBJ2-7, with a weak D call TRBD2 (5 bases). This CDR3 region has 14 residues. The ends were cut back, 4 bases at V and 5 bases at J, with 15 bases in the middle. Germline-derived CDR1 and CDR2 are MNHNY and SVGAGI (reference sequence). The CDR3 coding sequence is TGTGCCAGCAGTTCCTCGGGGATGGTGGACGAGCAGTACTTC. It yields the protein CASSSSGMVDEQYF.

V gene TRBV6-5 combines with J gene TRBJ2-3, with TRBD1 identical over 7 bases. After removal of 5 bases from V and 3 bases from J, the junction contained 8 bases not matched to a gene. CDR1 is MNHEY and CDR2 is SVGAGI in the germline V gene. This CDR3 has 15 amino acids. The DNA for the CDR3 is TGTGCCAGCAGTGTCCACAGGGGTAGGACAGATACGCAGTATTTT. Translating it yields CASSVHRGRTDTQYF.

V usage is TRBV21-1 and J usage is TRBJ1-2. TRBV21-1 corresponds to a pseudogene. The CDR3 runs 17 residues. The CDR3 is CASSKAAGTDPNYGYTF. The CDR3 DNA sequence: TGTGCCAGCAGCAAAGCGGCAGGGACGGACCCTAACTATGGCTACACCTTC.

Only one count was recorded for this clone. The chain is built from TRBV18 and TRBJ2-7; the match to TRBD1 covers 9 bases. The CDR3 loop spans 14 amino acids. Trimming at V came to 3 bases and at J to 3 bases, leaving 3 bases not matched to a gene. The germline V gene encodes CDR1 KGHSH and CDR2 LQKENI. Here the CDR3 reads CASSPSGQGYEQYF. CDR3 nucleotides: TGTGCCAGCTCACCTTCGGGACAGGGCTACGAGCAGTACTTC.

This sequence joins TRBV6-1 and TRBJ2-3, with TRBD2 as a possible D gene (5 bases). The CDR3 is 15 residues long. The germline V gene has CDR1 MNHNS and CDR2 SASEGT. Deletions cut 1 base from V and 2 bases from J, with 10 bases between. CDR3 in DNA: TGTGCCAGCAGTGAAGTGGGAGTTTCCACAGATACGCAGTATTTT. Protein: CASSEVGVSTDTQYF.

The chain carries TRBV30 and TRBJ1-2; no definite D call. V lost 0 bases and J lost 3, with 17 bases in between. Germline V lookup: CDR1 GTSNPN, CDR2 SVGIG (reference sequence). The CDR3 has 16 residues. The CDR3: CAWSVLIRVSYYGYTF. In DNA form, the CDR3 reads TGTGCCTGGAGTGTACTAATCCGGGTTTCCTACTATGGCTACACCTTC.